One and the same sample provided the 27 T cell receptor beta chains below, sequenced in a study of T cell responses to AZD1222 COVID-19 vaccine (dated by TCRdb to the early 2020s). Library generation was performed with the immunoSEQ multiplex PCR assay. Not all clones reach the TCRdb copy of this immuneACCESS table, which keeps in-frame sequences only. Checked studies attribute under half of the gap to unresolved V genes and leave the rest unexplained. This sample has 120,000 or so clones in its table, and over 75% of those were observed once. Jointly, the top ten make up roughly 10% of the sample. The meaning of the sample's time point label: baseline before first vaccination. The source was peripheral blood, collected on day 0 of AZD1222 vaccination. The receptors come from an adult in good health.

The chain combines TRBV6-1 with TRBJ1-2; possible D gene TRBD1, 6 bases. Deletions cut 0 bases from V and 8 bases from J, with 16 bases between. From germline, CDR1 is MNHNS and CDR2 SASEGT. CDR3 size: 15 residues. CDR3 sequence: CASSEARGRGTGYTF. The CDR3 region has the DNA TGTGCCAGCAGTGAAGCTCGGGGGCGAGGTACGGGCTACACCTTC.

The rearrangement links TRBV5-6 to TRBJ2-7; D ambiguous. Trimming removed 3 bases from V and 3 bases from J, with 7 bases in between. This CDR3 is built from 12 residues. Germline CDR1 and CDR2: SGHDT and YYEEEE. CDR3 loop: CASSSEGYEQYF. CDR3 bases: TGTGCCAGCAGCTCGGAAGGCTACGAGCAGTACTTC. Full variable domain (remainder filled in from reference TRBV5-6 and TRBJ2-7): DAGVTQSPTHLIKTRGQQVTLRCSPKSGHDTVSWYQQALGQGPQFIFQYYEEEERQRGNFPDRFSGHQFPNYSSELNVNALLLGDSALYLCASSSEGYEQYFGPGTRLTVT.

The chain links TRBV5-1 to TRBJ1-5; unclear D gene. The length of the CDR3 is 14 residues. Germline V gene data show CDR1 as SGHRS and CDR2 as YFSETQ. Trimming stripped 4 bases from V and 3 bases from J, with 11 bases between. CDR3 loop: CASSRTGDNQPQHF. The CDR3 coding sequence is TGCGCCAGCAGCCGCACGGGTGACAATCAGCCCCAGCATTTT.

This sequence joins TRBV15 and TRBJ2-3, with 7 bases aligning to TRBD2. Germline V gene data show CDR1 as LNHNV and CDR2 as YYDKDF (reference sequence). The CDR3 is made up of 17 amino acids. The V gene end was trimmed by 3 bases and the J gene end by 6 bases; junction bases not matched to a gene: 15. The CDR3 bases are TGTGCCACCAGCAGGGCAAACCCGGGACTACCACGGGATACGCAGTATTTT. It yields the protein CATSRANPGLPRDTQYF.

The chain recombines TRBV11-1 with TRBJ1-1; tentatively, D is TRBD1 (5 bases). Trimming pared 5 bases from V and 4 bases from J, leaving 14 bases between. The CDR3 sequence is 14 residues long. CDR1 is SGHAT and CDR2 is FQDESV in the germline V gene (reference sequence). CDR3 amino acids: CASSPPQGGTEAFF. The CDR3 nucleotides are TGTGCCAGCAGCCCCCCGCAGGGTGGCACTGAAGCTTTCTTT.

This chain links TRBV27 with TRBJ2-1; D possibly corresponds to TRBD1 (5 bases). Germline CDR1 MNHEY, CDR2 SMNVEV (reference sequence). Trimming stripped 5 bases from V and 0 bases from J, with 11 bases between. The CDR3 runs to 15 residues. CDR3 DNA sequence: TGTGCCAGCAGTATGACAGAGAGCTCCTACAATGAGCAGTTCTTC. As protein: CASSMTESSYNEQFF.

The rearrangement uses TRBV5-1 and TRBJ2-5, with D perhaps matching TRBD1 (5 bases). Germline values: CDR1 SGHRS, CDR2 YFSETQ. V shed 0 bases and J shed 1 base, with 10 bases lying between them. There are 15 residues in the CDR3. CDR3 sequence (DNA): TGCGCCAGCAGCTTGGTGCCAGGGCTCCAAGAGACCCAGTACTTC. It is translated as CASSLVPGLQETQYF.

The rearrangement joins TRBV28 to TRBJ2-5, with 10 bases lining up with TRBD2. Germline V gene sequence: CDR1 MDHEN, CDR2 SYDVKM. The CDR3 consists of 15 residues. Trimming cost V 2 bases and J 1 base; bases outside gene matches: 1. CDR3 DNA: TGTGCCAGCAGTTTAGTAGCGGGAGGCCAAGAGACCCAGTACTTC. Encoded protein: CASSLVAGGQETQYF.

The chain carries TRBV7-2 and TRBJ2-5; D not resolved. The CDR3 has 13 amino acids. Germline CDR1 SGHTA, CDR2 FQGNSA. Trimming removed 5 bases from V and 1 base from J, with 8 bases in between. CDR3 nucleotide sequence: TGTGCCAGCAGCCCGAGACTCCAAGAGACCCAGTACTTC. It is translated as CASSPRLQETQYF.

The gene calls are TRBV5-1 and TRBJ1-5; a possible D gene is TRBD1 (5 bases). Germline CDR1 reads SGHRS; CDR2 reads YFSETQ. The CDR3 runs 15 residues. V lost 0 bases, J lost 4 bases, and 11 bases lay in between. The CDR3 reads CASSLAPGSNQPQHF. The CDR3 DNA reads TGCGCCAGCAGCTTGGCCCCAGGGAGTAATCAGCCCCAGCATTTT.

This chain connects TRBV9 to TRBJ2-1; D remains unclear. Trimming cost V 0 bases and J 7 bases, with 11 bases left between them. Per germline, CDR1 SGDLS and CDR2 YYNGEE. The CDR3 has 14 residues. The DNA of the CDR3 is TGTGCCAGCAGCGTAGCGGCCGGCTTTAATGAGCAGTTCTTC. Its protein product is CASSVAAGFNEQFF.

This chain links TRBV4-1 with TRBJ1-2; possible D gene TRBD1, 5 bases. This CDR3 contains 15 residues. Germline lookup yields CDR1 MGHRA and CDR2 YSYEKL. V was shortened by 5 bases and J by 5 bases, with 18 bases between the two germline ends. CDR3: CASSYTMGEGYGYTF. The CDR3 coding sequence is TGCGCCAGCAGCTACACGATGGGGGAGGGGTATGGCTACACCTTC.

The rearrangement joins TRBV19 to TRBJ2-3, with D tentatively TRBD2 (5 bases). V was cut by 5 bases and J by 6 bases, with 21 bases left in between. The V gene's germline CDR1 is LNHDA and CDR2 SQIVND (reference sequence). The CDR3 is made up of 16 amino acids. The CDR3 coding sequence is TGTGCCAGTAGTTGGCTCGGGATCATCACCGGTGATACGCAGTATTTT. Translation gives CASSWLGIITGDTQYF.

This sequence joins TRBV4-1 and TRBJ2-2, with 10 bases matching TRBD1. Germline assignment: CDR1 MGHRA and CDR2 YSYEKL. V lost 4 bases and J lost 5; bases outside the gene matches: 10. The CDR3 is made up of 17 amino acids. Here the CDR3 reads CASSLYDRGLDTGELFF. The CDR3 coding sequence is TGCGCCAGCAGCCTATACGACAGGGGGCTCGATACCGGGGAGCTGTTTTTT.

DNA for the CDR3: TGCGCCAGCTCAGAATTGACGAACACCGGGGAGCTGTTTTTT. It translates to CASSELTNTGELFF. This chain uses TRBV5-1 with TRBJ2-2; D is undetermined. The length of the CDR3 is 14 residues. Germline CDR1 and CDR2: SGHRS and YFSETQ. Trimming took 7 bases from V and 0 from J, leaving 10 bases between them.

The J gene is TRBJ2-4, the V gene TRBV24-1; D ambiguous. The germline V gene has CDR1 KGHDR and CDR2 SFDVKD. The V end lost 4 bases, the J end lost 1 base, and 7 bases lay between the germline ends. The CDR3 runs to 14 residues. The DNA for the CDR3 is TGTGCCACCAGTGAGGACGGGGCCAAAAACATTCAGTACTTC. This translates into CATSEDGAKNIQYF.

This clone appeared once. V gene TRBV27 combines with J gene TRBJ1-5; tentatively, D is TRBD1 (5 bases). The CDR3 length is 14 residues. V dropped 2 bases and J dropped 5 bases, with 10 bases sitting between them. The V gene's germline CDR1 is MNHEY and CDR2 SMNVEV (reference sequence). As DNA, the CDR3 is TGTGCCAGCAGTTTAACGAGGGGACATCAGCCCCAGCATTTT. Its protein product is CASSLTRGHQPQHF.

This chain uses TRBV3-1 (or the pseudogene TRBV3-2) with TRBJ2-7; D remains unclear. V lost 4 bases and J lost 1, with 11 bases in between. CDR3 size: 14 residues. Germline V gives CDR1 LGHDT, CDR2 YNNKEL (reference sequence). CDR3 region: CASSPVERSYEQYF. CDR3 DNA: TGTGCCAGCAGCCCAGTGGAGAGATCCTACGAGCAGTACTTC.

V and J are TRBV18 and TRBJ2-1; 10 bases are shared with TRBD2. The germline gives CDR1 KGHSH, CDR2 LQKENI. Unmatched junction bases numbered 18, after V lost 2 bases and J lost 8 bases. The CDR3 has 19 amino acids. CDR3 coding DNA: TGTGCCAGCTCACCATCCTACTTAACTTCTAGCGGGAGTATCTATGAGCAGTTCTTC. Protein sequence: CASSPSYLTSSGSIYEQFF.

V and J are TRBV30 and TRBJ2-2, with D possibly TRBD1 on 7 matching bases. Germline values: CDR1 GTSNPN, CDR2 SVGIG (reference sequence). This CDR3 region has 13 residues. Trimming shortened V by 8 bases and J by 7 bases, and 17 bases separated the two germline ends. The CDR3 sequence: CAREEGAIGELFF. CDR3 in DNA: TGTGCCCGAGAGGAGGGGGCTATCGGGGAGCTGTTTTTT.

The chain employs TRBV29-1 and TRBJ2-7; D gene uncertain. This CDR3 comprises 12 residues. Germline values: CDR1 SQVTM, CDR2 ANQGSEA. V lost 3 bases and J 3 bases, leaving 9 bases between the germline ends. The CDR3 sequence is CSVDSPDYEQYF. The CDR3 DNA follows: TGCAGCGTTGACAGCCCAGACTACGAGCAGTACTTC.

The chain uses TRBV15 and TRBJ2-5, with 8 nucleotides matching TRBD1. Germline CDR1 is LNHNV and CDR2 is YYDKDF (reference sequence). V lost 0 bases and J lost 5; bases outside the gene matches: 8. CDR3 length: 16 residues. The CDR3 reads CATSRDENRGWETQYF. In nucleotides, the CDR3 is TGTGCCACCAGCAGAGATGAGAACAGGGGGTGGGAGACCCAGTACTTC.

This sequence joins TRBV19 and TRBJ2-1, with 8 nucleotides matching TRBD1. This CDR3 has 16 amino acids. V lost 3 bases to trimming and J lost 6 bases; unmatched junction nucleotides: 10. Looked up from germline, CDR1 is LNHDA and CDR2 is SQIVND (reference sequence). CDR3 DNA sequence: TGTGCCAGTAGTATCCGACAGGGGCGACCCCCCAATGAGCAGTTCTTC. This codes for CASSIRQGRPPNEQFF.

V and J are TRBV14 and TRBJ2-3; D unclear. V shed 1 base and J shed 4 bases, with 6 bases lying between them. CDR3 length: 13 residues. Germline lookup yields CDR1 SGHDN and CDR2 FVKESK. This CDR3 is CASSQGFADTQYF. DNA of the CDR3: TGTGCCAGCAGCCAAGGTTTCGCAGATACGCAGTATTTT.

This sequence joins TRBV5-1 and TRBJ1-1; TRBD1 is a possible D gene (5 bases). The CDR3 runs to 12 residues. Germline CDR1 is SGHRS and CDR2 is YFSETQ. The V end lost 2 bases, the J end lost 5 bases, and 7 bases lay between the germline ends. The CDR3 DNA reads TGCGCCAGCAGCTTCGAGGGGACTGAAGCTTTCTTT. Translated, it gives CASSFEGTEAFF.

This chain uses TRBV2 with TRBJ2-3; D call uncertain. CDR3 size: 11 residues. Trimming removed 7 bases from V and 5 bases from J, with 7 bases in between. Germline V CDR1 and CDR2: SNHLY, FYNNEI. The CDR3 bases are TGTGCCAGCAAGAGTTTAGATACGCAGTATTTT. Amino acid sequence: CASKSLDTQYF.

This chain links TRBV9 with TRBJ2-5; tentative D call: TRBD2 (5 bases). The CDR3 sequence is 13 residues long. V was trimmed by 4 bases and J by 5 bases, leaving 12 bases between them. Germline V CDR1 and CDR2: SGDLS, YYNGEE. This CDR3 is CASSRGTVETQYF. The CDR3 DNA sequence: TGTGCCAGCAGCCGGGGAACAGTGGAGACCCAGTACTTC.